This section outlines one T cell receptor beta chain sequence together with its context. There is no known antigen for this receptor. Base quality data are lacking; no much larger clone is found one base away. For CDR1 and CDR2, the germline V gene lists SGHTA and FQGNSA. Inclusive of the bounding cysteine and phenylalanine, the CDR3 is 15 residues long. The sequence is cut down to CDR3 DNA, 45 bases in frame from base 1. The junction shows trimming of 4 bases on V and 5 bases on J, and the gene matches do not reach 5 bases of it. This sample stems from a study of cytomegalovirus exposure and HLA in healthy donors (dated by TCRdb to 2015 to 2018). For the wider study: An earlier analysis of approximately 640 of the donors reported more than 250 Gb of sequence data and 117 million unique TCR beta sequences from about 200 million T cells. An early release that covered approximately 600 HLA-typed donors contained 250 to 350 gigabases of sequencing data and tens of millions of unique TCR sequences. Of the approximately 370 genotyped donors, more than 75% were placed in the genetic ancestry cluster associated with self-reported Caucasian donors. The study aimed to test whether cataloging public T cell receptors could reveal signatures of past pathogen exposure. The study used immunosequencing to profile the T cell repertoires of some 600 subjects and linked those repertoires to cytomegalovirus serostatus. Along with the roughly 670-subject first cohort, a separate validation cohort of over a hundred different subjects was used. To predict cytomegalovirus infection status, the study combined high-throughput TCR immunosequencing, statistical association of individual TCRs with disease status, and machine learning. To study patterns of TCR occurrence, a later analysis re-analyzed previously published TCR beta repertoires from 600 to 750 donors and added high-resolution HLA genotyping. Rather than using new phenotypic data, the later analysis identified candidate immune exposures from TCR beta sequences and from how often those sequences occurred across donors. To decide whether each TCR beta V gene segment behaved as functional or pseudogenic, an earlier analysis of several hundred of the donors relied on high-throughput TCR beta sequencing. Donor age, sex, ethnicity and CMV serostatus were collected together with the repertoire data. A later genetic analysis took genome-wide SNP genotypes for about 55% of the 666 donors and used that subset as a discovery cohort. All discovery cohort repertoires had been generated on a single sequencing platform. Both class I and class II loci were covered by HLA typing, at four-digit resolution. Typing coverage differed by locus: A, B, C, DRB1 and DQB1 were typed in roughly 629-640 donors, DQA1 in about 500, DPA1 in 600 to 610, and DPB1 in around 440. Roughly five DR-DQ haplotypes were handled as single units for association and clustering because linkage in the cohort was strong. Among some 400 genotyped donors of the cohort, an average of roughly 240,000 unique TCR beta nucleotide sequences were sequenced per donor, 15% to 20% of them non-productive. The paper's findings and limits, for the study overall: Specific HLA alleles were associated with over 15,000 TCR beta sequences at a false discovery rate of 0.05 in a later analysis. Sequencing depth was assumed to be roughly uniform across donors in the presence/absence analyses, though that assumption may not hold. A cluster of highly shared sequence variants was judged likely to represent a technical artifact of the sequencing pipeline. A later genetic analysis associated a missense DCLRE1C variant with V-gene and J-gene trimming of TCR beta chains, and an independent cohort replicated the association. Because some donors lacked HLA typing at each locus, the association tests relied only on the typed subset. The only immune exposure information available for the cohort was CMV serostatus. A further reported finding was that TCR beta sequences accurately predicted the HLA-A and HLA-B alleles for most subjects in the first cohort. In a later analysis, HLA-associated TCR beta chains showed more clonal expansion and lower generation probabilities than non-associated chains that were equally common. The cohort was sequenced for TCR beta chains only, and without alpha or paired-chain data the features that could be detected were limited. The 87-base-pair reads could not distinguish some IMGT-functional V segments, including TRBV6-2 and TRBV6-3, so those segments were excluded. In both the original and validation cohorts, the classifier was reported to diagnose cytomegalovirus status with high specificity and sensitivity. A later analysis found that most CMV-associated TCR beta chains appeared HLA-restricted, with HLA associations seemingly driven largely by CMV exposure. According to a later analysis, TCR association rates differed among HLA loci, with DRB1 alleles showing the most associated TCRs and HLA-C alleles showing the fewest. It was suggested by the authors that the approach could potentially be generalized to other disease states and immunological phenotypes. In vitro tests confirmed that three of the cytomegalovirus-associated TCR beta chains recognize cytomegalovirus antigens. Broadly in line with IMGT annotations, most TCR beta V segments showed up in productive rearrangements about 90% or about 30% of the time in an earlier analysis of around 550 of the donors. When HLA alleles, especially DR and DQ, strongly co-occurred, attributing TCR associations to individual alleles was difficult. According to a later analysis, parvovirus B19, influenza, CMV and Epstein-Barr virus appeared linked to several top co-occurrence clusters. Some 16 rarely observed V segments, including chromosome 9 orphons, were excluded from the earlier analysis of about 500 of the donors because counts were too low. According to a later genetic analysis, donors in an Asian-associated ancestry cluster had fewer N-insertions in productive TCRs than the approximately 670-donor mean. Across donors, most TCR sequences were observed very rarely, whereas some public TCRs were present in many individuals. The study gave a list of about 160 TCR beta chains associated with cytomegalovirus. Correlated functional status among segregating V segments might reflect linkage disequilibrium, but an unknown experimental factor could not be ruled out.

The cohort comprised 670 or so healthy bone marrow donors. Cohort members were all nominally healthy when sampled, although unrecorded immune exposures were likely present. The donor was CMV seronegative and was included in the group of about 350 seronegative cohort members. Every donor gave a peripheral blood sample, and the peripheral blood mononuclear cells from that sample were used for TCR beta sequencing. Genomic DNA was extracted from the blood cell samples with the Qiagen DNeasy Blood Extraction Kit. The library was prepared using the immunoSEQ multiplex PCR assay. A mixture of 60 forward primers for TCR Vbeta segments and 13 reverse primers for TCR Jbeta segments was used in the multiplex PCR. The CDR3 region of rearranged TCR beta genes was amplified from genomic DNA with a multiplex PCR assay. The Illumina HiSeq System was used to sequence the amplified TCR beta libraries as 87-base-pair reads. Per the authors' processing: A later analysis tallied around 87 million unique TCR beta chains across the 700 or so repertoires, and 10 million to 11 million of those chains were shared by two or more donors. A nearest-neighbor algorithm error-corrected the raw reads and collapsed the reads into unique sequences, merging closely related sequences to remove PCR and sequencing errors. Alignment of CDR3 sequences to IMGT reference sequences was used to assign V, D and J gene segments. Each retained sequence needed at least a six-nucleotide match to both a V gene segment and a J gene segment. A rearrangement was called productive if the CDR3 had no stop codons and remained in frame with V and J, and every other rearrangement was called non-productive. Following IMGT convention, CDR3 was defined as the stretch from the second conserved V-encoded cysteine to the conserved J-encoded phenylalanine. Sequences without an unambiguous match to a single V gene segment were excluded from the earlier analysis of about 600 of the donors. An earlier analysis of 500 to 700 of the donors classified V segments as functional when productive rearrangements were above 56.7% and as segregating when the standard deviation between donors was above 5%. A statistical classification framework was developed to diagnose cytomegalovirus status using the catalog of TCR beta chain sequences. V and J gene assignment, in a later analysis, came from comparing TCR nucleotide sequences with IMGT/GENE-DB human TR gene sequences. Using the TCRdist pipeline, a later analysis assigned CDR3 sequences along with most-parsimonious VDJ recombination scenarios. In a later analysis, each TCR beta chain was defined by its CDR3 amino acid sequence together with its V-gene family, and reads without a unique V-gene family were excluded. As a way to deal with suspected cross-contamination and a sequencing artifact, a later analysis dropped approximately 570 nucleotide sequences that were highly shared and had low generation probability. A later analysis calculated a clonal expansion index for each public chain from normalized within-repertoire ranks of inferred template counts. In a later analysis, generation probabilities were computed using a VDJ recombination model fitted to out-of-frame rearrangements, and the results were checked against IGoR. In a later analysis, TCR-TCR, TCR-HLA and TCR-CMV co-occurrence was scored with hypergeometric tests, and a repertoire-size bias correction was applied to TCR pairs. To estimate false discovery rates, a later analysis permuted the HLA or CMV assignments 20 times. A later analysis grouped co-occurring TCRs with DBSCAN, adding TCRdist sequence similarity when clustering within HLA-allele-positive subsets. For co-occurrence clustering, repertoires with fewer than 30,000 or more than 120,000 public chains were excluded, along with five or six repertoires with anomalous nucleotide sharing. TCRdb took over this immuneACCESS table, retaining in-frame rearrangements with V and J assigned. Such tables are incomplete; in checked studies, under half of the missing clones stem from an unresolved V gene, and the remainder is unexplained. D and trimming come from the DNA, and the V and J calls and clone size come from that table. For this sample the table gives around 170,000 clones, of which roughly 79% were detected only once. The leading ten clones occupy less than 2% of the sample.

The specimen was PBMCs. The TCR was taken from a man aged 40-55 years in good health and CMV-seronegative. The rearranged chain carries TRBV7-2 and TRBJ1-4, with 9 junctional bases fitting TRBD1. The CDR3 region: CASSSGTGNNEKLFF. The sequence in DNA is TGTGCCAGCAGCTCAGGGACAGGGAACAATGAAAAACTGTTTTTT.